A single sample is the source of the 14 T cell receptor beta chains below, sequenced in a study of CD8 T cells in Susac syndrome. The RNA input was 0.5 to 1 ug, and it was reverse transcribed with random hexamers. In TCRdb, the immunoSEQ multiplex PCR reads were re-called with MiXCR into one record per CDR3 protein. The sample has about 120,000 distinct CDR3 sequences, around 92% seen once. The sample taken for sequencing was CD4+ T cells from PBMCs. All receptors come from a human donor with multiple sclerosis.

The chain has TRBV5-6 and TRBJ1-1; TRBD1 agrees at 7 bases. CDR1 SGHDT and CDR2 YYEEEE come from the germline V gene. V lost 6 bases to trimming and J lost 8 bases; unmatched junction nucleotides: 10. The CDR3 covers 13 residues. The CDR3 protein is CASNSIGTEEAFF. The CDR3 nucleotides read TGTGCCAGCAACTCTATTGGGACAGAAGAAGCTTTCTTT. The full variable domain, completed using reference TRBV5-6 and TRBJ1-1, is DAGVTQSPTHLIKTRGQQVTLRCSPKSGHDTVSWYQQALGQGPQFIFQYYEEEERQRGNFPDRFSGHQFPNYSSELNVNALLLGDSALYLCASNSIGTEEAFFGQGTRLTVV.

The chain couples TRBV5-1 to TRBJ1-5; tentative D call: TRBD1 (6 bases). With 4 bases removed from V and 5 bases from J, the gap between germline ends came to 13 bases. The CDR3 has 14 amino acids. Looked up from germline, CDR1 is SGHRS and CDR2 is YFSETQ. This CDR3 is CASSLDSWDQPQHF. The DNA of the CDR3 is TGCGCCAGCAGCCTGGACAGTTGGGATCAGCCCCAGCATTTT.

The chain couples TRBV20-1 to TRBJ2-5; 7 bases are shared with TRBD1. The junction had 13 bases not matched to a gene; V was cut back by 3 bases and J by 6 bases. CDR3 length: 15 amino acids. Germline-derived CDR1 and CDR2 are DFQATT and SNEGSKA (reference sequence). CDR3 sequence reads: CSASQSGTVVKTQYF. In nucleotides, the CDR3 is TGCAGTGCTAGTCAGTCCGGGACAGTCGTGAAGACCCAGTACTTC.

The V gene is TRBV30, the J gene TRBJ1-1; 8 bases line up with TRBD1. This CDR3 has 15 residues. Germline CDR1 is GTSNPN and CDR2 is SVGIG (reference sequence). Trimming at V came to 3 bases and at J to 0 bases, leaving 6 bases not matched to a gene. CDR3 sequence (DNA): TGTGCCTGGAGGATTTGGACAGGGATGAACACTGAAGCTTTCTTT. It encodes CAWRIWTGMNTEAFF.

This sequence joins TRBV19 and TRBJ2-2, with D perhaps given as TRBD1 or TRBD2 (6 bases each). This CDR3 contains 15 residues. V was trimmed by 5 bases and J by 2 bases, leaving 12 bases between them. In germline, CDR1 is LNHDA, CDR2 SQIVND (reference sequence). As DNA, the CDR3 is TGTGCCAGTAGTCTCCCCGGGGGCAACACCGGGGAGCTGTTTTTT. Protein product: CASSLPGGNTGELFF.

The V gene is TRBV3-1, the J gene TRBJ2-2, with D perhaps TRBD2 (5 bases). Trimming removed 4 bases at V and 6 bases at J, with 12 bases between. The CDR3 consists of 14 residues. The germline gives CDR1 LGHDT, CDR2 YNNKEL (reference sequence). The CDR3 is CASSLSSGAGELFF. CDR3 bases: TGTGCCAGCAGCCTTAGTTCCGGGGCCGGGGAGCTGTTTTTT.

This chain links TRBV10-3 with TRBJ2-3; 7 nucleotides agree with TRBD1. Trimming took 11 bases from V and 4 from J; bases not matched to a gene: 6. The CDR3 totals 12 residues. Germline lookup yields CDR1 ENHRY and CDR2 SYGVKD. The DNA of the CDR3 is TGTGCCGTCAAGGGACAGTCAGATACGCAGTATTTT. It encodes CAVKGQSDTQYF.

This sequence joins TRBV7-2 and TRBJ1-3; TRBD1 might be the D (5 bases). Germline V CDR1 and CDR2: SGHTA, FQGNSA. Trimming removed 2 bases at V and 3 bases at J, with 5 bases between. CDR3 length equals 13 residues. The CDR3 nucleotides read TGTGCCAGCAGCTTACAGGGTGGAAACACCATATATTTT. This encodes CASSLQGGNTIYF.

The genes are TRBV7-2 and TRBJ2-2, with D perhaps matching TRBD2 (7 bases). The CDR3 is 15 residues long. The germline V gene has CDR1 SGHTA and CDR2 FQGNSA. Trimming stripped 7 bases from V and 2 bases from J, with 14 bases between. The CDR3 DNA is TGTGCCAGCATCTGGGGGGGGGCCAACACCGGGGAGCTGTTTTTT. It codes for CASIWGGANTGELFF.

The J gene is TRBJ1-5, the V gene TRBV19; D is unresolved. CDR3 length: 15 residues. Germline V CDR1 and CDR2: LNHDA, SQIVND (reference sequence). The V end was cut by 0 bases, the J end by 7 bases, with 13 bases between. The CDR3 is CASSIDRWGRQPQHF. Here the CDR3 DNA reads TGTGCCAGTAGTATAGATCGATGGGGAAGACAGCCCCAGCATTTT.

In DNA, the CDR3 is TGTGCCAGTAAGACCCTTAGGGATGGCTACACCTTC. Its translation is CASKTLRDGYTF. The chain recombines TRBV5-4 with TRBJ1-2, with D unclear. The CDR3 is 12 amino acids. Trimming cost V 8 bases and J 6 bases, with 14 bases left between them. Per germline, CDR1 SGHNT and CDR2 YYREEE (reference sequence).

The chain joins TRBV7-3 to TRBJ1-1; D not certain. V was trimmed by 4 bases and J by 2 bases, leaving 8 bases between them. Germline CDR1 and CDR2: SGHTA and FQGTGA. The CDR3 runs 13 residues. CDR3: CASSSFSNTEAFF. As DNA, the CDR3 is TGTGCCAGCAGCTCCTTCTCCAACACTGAAGCTTTCTTT.

This rearrangement joins TRBV4-3 to TRBJ1-2; D uncertain. This CDR3 contains 14 residues. V lost 1 base and J lost 8, with 14 bases in between. In germline, CDR1 is LGHNA, CDR2 YSLEER. The CDR3 coding sequence is TGCGCCAGCAGCCAAGTGGAGGGAACTCCGGGCTACACCTTC. Amino acid sequence: CASSQVEGTPGYTF.

V is TRBV20-1 and J is TRBJ2-7; D not certain. Trimming left V 5 bases short and J 2 bases short, with 13 bases between. Germline V gene sequence: CDR1 DFQATT, CDR2 SNEGSKA (reference sequence). The CDR3 consists of 13 residues. The CDR3 coding sequence is TGCAGTGCTCCCTCGGCAGGAACCTACGAGCAGTACTTC. Its translation is CSAPSAGTYEQYF.